This record concerns one T cell receptor beta chain sequence. These data are taken from a study of blood T cell repertoires in COVID-19. Study at large: Sites across the United States, Italy and Spain contributed samples from acute and convalescent COVID-19. PBMCs, B-cell-depleted T cells, or T cells were the source of the cDNA or gDNA that made up the material.

This CDR3 spans 18 amino acids. V shed 2 bases and J 1 base; nucleotides not matched to a gene: 11. In germline, CDR1 is SGHTA, CDR2 FQGNSA. Authors' analysis steps: Reference gene primer amplification gave nucleated cell count estimates. Sequencing used immunoSEQ multiplex PCR; TCRdb keeps in-frame clones, though not all of them. V and J calls plus clone size are reproduced from that table; the DNA served to infer D and trimming. The sample records 65,000 or so clones, roughly nine tenths being singletons. The V call is TRBV7-2, the J call TRBJ1-2, with TRBD1 matching over 9 bases. The sample consisted of peripheral blood. The clonotype comes from a man between 60 and 75 years old with acute or convalescent COVID-19. The CDR3 here is CASSLNSGQGAFNYGYTF. The CDR3 region has the DNA TGTGCCAGCAGCTTAAATTCGGGACAGGGAGCCTTTAACTATGGCTACACCTTC.